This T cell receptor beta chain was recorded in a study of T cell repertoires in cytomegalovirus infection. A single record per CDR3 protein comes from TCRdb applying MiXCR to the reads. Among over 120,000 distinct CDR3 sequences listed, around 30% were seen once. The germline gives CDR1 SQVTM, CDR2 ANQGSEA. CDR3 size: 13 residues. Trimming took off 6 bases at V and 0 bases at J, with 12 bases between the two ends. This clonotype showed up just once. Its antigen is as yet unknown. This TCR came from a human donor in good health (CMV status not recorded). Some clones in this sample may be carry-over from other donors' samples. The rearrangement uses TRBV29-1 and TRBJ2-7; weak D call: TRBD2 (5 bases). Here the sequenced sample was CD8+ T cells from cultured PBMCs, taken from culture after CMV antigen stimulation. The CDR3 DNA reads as TGCAGCGTCACGGGGATAGACTCCTACGAGCAGTACTTC. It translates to CSVTGIDSYEQYF.